The subject of this entry is one TCR beta chain. The antigen is undetermined. The V end was cut by 5 bases, the J end by 3 bases, with 10 bases between. The CDR3 extends over 12 amino acids. CDR1 and CDR2 from the germline V gene are GTSNPN and SVGIG (reference sequence). Primers included in the PCR were 60 Vbeta and 13 Jbeta primers. Sequencing used immunoSEQ multiplex PCR; TCRdb keeps in-frame clones, though not all of them. The table lists about 55,000 clones, approximately 78% of them singletons. The sample belongs to a study of cytomegalovirus exposure and HLA in healthy donors. At the level of the study: About 84% of 350 to 400 genotyped donors fell in the Caucasian-associated ancestry cluster.

Study-level results: Later analysis suggested links between common viral pathogens and several top significant clusters. CMV serostatus alone was available as immune exposure information.

This chain links TRBV30 with TRBJ1-1; D unresolved. Material for sequencing was PBMCs. This TCR came from a female donor in good health and CMV-seronegative. The CDR3 nucleotides are TGTGCCTGGCTCCGGAGGGACACTGAAGCTTTCTTT. Protein product: CAWLRRDTEAFF.